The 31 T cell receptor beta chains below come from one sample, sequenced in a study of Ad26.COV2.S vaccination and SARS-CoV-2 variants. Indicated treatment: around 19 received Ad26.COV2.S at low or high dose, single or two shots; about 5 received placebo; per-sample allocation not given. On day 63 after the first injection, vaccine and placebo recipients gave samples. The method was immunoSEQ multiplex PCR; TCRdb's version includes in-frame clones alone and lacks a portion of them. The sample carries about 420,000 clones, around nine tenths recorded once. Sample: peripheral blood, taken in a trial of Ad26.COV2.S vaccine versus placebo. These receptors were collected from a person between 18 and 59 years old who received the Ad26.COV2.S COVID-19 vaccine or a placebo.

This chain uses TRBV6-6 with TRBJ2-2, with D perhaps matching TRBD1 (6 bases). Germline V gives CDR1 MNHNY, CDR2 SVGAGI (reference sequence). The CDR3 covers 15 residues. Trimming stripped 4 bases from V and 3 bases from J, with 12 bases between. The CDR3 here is CASSSSGVDTGELFF. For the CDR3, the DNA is TGTGCCAGCAGTTCTTCAGGGGTTGACACCGGGGAGCTGTTTTTT.

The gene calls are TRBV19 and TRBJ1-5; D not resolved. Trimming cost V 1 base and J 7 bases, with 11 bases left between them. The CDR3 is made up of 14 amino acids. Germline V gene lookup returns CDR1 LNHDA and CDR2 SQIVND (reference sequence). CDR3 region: CASSIGGFWQPQHF. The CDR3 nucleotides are TGTGCCAGTAGTATAGGCGGGTTTTGGCAGCCCCAGCATTTT.

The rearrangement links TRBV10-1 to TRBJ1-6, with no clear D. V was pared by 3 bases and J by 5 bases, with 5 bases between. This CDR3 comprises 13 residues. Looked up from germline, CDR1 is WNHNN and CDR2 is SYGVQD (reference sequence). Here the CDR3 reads CASSELNNSPLHF. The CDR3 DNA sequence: TGCGCCAGCAGTGAACTGAATAATTCACCCCTCCACTTT.

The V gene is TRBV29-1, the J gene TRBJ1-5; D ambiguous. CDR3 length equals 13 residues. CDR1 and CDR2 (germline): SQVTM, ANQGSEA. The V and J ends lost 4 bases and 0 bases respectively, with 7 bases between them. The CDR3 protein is CSVGLDSNQPQHF. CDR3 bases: TGCAGCGTTGGACTAGATAGCAATCAGCCCCAGCATTTT.

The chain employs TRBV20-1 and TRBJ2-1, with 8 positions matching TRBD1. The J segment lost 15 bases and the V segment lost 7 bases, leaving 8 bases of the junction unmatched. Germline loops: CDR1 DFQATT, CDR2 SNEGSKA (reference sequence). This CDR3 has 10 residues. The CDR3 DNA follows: TGCAGTGTCGCCGGGACAGGTCTGTTCTTC. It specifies CSVAGTGLFF.

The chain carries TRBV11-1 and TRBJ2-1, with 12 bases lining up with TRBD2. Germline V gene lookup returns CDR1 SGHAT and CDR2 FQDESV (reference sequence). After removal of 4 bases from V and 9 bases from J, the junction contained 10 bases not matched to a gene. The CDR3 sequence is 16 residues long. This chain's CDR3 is CASSSTLAGGFGEQFF. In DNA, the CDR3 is TGTGCCAGCAGCTCAACACTAGCGGGGGGATTCGGTGAGCAGTTCTTC. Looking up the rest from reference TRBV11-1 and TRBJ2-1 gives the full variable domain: EAEVAQSPRYKITEKSQAVAFWCDPISGHATLYWYRQILGQGPELLVQFQDESVVDDSQLPKDRFSAERLKGVDSTLKIQPAELGDSAMYLCASSSTLAGGFGEQFFGPGTRLTVL.

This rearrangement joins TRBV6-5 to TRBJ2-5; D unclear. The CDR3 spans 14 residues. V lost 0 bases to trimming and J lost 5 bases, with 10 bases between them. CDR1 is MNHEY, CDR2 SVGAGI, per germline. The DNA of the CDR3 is TGTGCCAGCAGTTACTCCGGTGGGTGGGAGACCCAGTACTTC. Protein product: CASSYSGGWETQYF.

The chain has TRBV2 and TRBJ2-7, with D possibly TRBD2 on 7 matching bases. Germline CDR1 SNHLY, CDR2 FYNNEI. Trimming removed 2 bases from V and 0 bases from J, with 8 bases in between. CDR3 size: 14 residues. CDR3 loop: CASSERGASYEQYF. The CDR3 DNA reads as TGTGCCAGCAGTGAACGGGGGGCCTCCTACGAGCAGTACTTC.

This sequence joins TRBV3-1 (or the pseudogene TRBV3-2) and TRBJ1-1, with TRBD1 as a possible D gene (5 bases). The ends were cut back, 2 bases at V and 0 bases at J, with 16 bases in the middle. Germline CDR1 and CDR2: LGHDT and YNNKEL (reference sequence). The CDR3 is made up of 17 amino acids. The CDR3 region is CASSQWDGTSLNTEAFF. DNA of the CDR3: TGTGCCAGCAGCCAATGGGACGGAACCTCTTTGAACACTGAAGCTTTCTTT.

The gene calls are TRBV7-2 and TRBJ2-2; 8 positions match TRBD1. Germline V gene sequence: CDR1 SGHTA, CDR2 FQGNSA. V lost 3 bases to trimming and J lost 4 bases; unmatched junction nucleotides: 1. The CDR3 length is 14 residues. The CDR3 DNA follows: TGTGCCAGCAGCTTGACAGGGGTCACCGGGGAGCTGTTTTTT. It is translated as CASSLTGVTGELFF.

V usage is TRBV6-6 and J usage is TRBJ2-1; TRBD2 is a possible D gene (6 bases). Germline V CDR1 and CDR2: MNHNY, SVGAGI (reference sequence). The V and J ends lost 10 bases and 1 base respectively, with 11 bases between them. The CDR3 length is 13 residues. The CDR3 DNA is TGTGCCACTGTAGGGAGGTCCTACAATGAGCAGTTCTTC. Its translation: CATVGRSYNEQFF.

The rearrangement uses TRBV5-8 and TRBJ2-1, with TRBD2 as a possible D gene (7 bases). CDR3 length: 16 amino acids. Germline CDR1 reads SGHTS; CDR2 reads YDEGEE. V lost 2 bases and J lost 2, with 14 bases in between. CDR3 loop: CASSFGGGRTYNEQFF. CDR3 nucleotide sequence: TGTGCCAGCAGCTTCGGCGGGGGCCGGACCTACAATGAGCAGTTCTTC.

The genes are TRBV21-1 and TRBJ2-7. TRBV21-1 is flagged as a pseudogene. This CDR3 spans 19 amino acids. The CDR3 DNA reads TGTGCCAGCAGCGGATTCGAACGGGGGGGCGGACAGGGATCGGGCGAGCAGTACTTC. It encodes CASSGFERGGGQGSGEQYF.

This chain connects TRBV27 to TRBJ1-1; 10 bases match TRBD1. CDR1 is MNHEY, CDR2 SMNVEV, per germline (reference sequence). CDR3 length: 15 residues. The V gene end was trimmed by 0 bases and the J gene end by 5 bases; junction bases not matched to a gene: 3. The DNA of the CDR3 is TGTGCCAGCAGTTTATCGCGGACAGGGGGAACTGAAGCTTTCTTT. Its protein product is CASSLSRTGGTEAFF.

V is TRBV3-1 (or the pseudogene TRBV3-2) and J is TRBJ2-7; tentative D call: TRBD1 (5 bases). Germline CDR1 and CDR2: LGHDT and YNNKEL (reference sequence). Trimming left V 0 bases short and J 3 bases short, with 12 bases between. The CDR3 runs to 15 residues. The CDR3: CASSQEVTGGYEQYF. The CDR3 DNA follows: TGTGCCAGCAGCCAAGAGGTCACAGGTGGCTACGAGCAGTACTTC.

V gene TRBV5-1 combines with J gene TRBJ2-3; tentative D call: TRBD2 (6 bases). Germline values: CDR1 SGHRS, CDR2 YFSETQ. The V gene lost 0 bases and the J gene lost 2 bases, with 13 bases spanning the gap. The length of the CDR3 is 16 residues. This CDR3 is CASSLEWRGNTDTQYF. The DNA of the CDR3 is TGCGCCAGCAGCTTGGAATGGAGGGGAAACACAGATACGCAGTATTTT. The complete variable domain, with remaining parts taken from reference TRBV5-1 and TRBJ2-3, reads KAGVTQTPRYLIKTRGQQVTLSCSPISGHRSVSWYQQTPGQGLQFLFEYFSETQRNKGNFPGRFSGRQFSNSRSEMNVSTLELGDSALYLCASSLEWRGNTDTQYFGPGTRLTVL.

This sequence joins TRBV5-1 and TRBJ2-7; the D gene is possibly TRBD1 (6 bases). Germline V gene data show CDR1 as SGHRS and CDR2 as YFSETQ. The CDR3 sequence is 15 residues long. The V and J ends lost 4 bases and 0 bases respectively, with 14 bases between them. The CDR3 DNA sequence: TGCGCCAGCAGCATTGACAGGAGCGCCTCCTACGAGCAGTACTTC. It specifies CASSIDRSASYEQYF. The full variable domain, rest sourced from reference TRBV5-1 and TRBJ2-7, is KAGVTQTPRYLIKTRGQQVTLSCSPISGHRSVSWYQQTPGQGLQFLFEYFSETQRNKGNFPGRFSGRQFSNSRSEMNVSTLELGDSALYLCASSIDRSASYEQYFGPGTRLTVT.

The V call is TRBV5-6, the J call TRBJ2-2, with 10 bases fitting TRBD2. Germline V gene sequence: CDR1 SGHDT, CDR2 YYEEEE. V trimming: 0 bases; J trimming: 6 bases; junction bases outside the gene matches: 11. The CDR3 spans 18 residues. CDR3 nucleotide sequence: TGTGCCAGCAGCTTGGGAGTCCCGAGACTAGCGGGTCCCGGGGAGCTGTTTTTT. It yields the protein CASSLGVPRLAGPGELFF.

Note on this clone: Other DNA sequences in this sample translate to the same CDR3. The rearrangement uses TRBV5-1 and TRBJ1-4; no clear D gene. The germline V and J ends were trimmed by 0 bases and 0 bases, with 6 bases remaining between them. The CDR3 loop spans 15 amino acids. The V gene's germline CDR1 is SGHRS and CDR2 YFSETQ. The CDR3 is CASSLDSPTNEKLFF. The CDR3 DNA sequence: TGCGCCAGCAGCTTGGATAGCCCAACTAATGAAAAACTGTTTTTT. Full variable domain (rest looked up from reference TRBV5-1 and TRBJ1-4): KAGVTQTPRYLIKTRGQQVTLSCSPISGHRSVSWYQQTPGQGLQFLFEYFSETQRNKGNFPGRFSGRQFSNSRSEMNVSTLELGDSALYLCASSLDSPTNEKLFFGSGTQLSVL.

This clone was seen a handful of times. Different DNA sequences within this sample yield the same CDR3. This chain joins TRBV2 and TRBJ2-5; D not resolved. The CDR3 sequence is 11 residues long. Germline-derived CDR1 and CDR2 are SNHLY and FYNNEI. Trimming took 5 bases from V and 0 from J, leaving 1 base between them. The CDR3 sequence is CASSYQETQYF. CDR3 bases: TGTGCCAGCAGTTACCAAGAGACCCAGTACTTC.

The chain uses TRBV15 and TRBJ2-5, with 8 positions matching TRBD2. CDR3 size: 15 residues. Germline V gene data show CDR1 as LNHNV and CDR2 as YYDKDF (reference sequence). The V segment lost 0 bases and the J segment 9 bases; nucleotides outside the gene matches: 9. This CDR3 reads CATSRDSGETVAQYF. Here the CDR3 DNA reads TGTGCCACCAGCAGAGATAGCGGGGAGACGGTGGCCCAGTACTTC.

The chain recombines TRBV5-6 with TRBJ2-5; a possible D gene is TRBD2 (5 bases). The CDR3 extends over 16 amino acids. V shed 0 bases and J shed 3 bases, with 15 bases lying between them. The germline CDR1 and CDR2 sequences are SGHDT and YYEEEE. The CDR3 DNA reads TGTGCCAGCAGCTTGGGGAAGATTTGGGAGAAAGAGACCCAGTACTTC. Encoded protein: CASSLGKIWEKETQYF.

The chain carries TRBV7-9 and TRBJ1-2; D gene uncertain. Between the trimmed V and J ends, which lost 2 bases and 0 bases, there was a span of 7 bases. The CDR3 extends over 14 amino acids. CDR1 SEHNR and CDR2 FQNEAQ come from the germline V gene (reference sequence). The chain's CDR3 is CASSLPGANYGYTF. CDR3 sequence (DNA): TGTGCCAGCAGCTTACCAGGAGCTAACTATGGCTACACCTTC.

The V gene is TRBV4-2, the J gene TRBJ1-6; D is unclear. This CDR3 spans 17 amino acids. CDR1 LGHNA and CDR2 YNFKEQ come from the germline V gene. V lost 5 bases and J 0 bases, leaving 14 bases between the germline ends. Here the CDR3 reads CASSAHKQRSYNSPLHF. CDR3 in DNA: TGTGCCAGCAGCGCTCATAAACAGCGCTCCTATAATTCACCCCTCCACTTT.

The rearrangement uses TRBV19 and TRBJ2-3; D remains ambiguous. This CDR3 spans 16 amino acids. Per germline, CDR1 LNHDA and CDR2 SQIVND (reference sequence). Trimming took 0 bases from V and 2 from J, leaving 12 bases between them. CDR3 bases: TGTGCCAGTAGTATAGATAAAGGGCAATCCACAGATACGCAGTATTTT. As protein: CASSIDKGQSTDTQYF.

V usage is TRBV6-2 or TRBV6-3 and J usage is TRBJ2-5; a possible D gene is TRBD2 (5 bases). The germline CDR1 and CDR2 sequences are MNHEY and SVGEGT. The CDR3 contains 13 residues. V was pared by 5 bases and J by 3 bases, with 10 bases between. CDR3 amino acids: CASSSGSEETQYF. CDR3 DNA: TGTGCCAGCAGTAGCGGCAGTGAAGAGACCCAGTACTTC.

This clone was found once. CDR3 nucleotide sequence: TGTGCCAGCAGTGAAAAGGTCGGCTCTTCACCCCTCCACTTT. It encodes CASSEKVGSSPLHF. The J gene is TRBJ1-6, the V gene TRBV6-1; D uncertain. CDR1 is MNHNS and CDR2 is SASEGT in the germline V gene. This CDR3 spans 14 amino acids. V dropped 2 bases and J dropped 9 bases, with 11 bases sitting between them.

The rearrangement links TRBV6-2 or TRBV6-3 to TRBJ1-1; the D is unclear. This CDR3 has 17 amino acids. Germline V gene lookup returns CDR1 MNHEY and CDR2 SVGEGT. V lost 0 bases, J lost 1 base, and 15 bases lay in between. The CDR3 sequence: CASSYSSLRGPNTEAFF. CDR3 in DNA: TGTGCCAGCAGTTACTCGAGTCTACGTGGACCGAACACTGAAGCTTTCTTT.

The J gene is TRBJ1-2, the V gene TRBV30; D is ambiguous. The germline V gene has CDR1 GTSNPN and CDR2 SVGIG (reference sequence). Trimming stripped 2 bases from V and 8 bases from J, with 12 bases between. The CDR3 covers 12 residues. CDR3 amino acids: CAWSPGRQGYTF. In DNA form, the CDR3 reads TGTGCCTGGAGTCCCGGGAGACAAGGCTACACCTTC.

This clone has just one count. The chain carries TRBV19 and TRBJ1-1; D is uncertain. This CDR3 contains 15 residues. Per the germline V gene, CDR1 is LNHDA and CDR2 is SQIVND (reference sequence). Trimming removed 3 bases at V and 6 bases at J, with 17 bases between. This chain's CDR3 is CASSIYGRTRSEAFF. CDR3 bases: TGTGCCAGTAGTATCTACGGACGAACGAGATCTGAAGCTTTCTTT.

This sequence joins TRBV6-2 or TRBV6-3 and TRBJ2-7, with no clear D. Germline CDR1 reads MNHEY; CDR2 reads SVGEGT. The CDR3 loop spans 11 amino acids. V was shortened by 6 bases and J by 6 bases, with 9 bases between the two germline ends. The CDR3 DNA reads TGTGCCAGCAGCCCATTGACCGAGCAGTACTTC. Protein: CASSPLTEQYF.